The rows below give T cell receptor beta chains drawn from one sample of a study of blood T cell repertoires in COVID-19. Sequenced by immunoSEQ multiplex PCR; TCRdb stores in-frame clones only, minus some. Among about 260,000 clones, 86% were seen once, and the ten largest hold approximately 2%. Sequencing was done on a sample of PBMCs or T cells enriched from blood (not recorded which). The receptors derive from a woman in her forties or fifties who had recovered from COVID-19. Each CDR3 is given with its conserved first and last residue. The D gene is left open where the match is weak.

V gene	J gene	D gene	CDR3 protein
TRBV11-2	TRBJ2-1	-	CASSSYFPGPKGYNEQFF
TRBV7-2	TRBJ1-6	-	CASSPRASLGLGDSPLHF
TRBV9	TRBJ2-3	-	CASSVEDSRTDTQYF
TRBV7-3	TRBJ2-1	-	CASSWAPDNEQFF
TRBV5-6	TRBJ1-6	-	CASSRAGVFHSPLHF
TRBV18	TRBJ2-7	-	CASSEGRDFSYEQYF
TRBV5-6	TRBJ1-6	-	CASSLPRGQLNSPLHF
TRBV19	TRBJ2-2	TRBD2	CASTLTPGTSASRELFF
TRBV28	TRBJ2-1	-	CASSLAQGGNEQFF
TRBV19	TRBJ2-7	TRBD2	CASSIDRAGGYEQYF
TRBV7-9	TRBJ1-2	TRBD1	CASSQDRDYGYTF
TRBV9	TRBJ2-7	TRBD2	CASSLSSGSAYEQYF
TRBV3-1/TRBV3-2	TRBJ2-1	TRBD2	CASSQTGLAGGNEQFF
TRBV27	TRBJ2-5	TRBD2	CASSLLGEGETQYF
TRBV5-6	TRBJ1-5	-	CASSTGGLSNQPQHF
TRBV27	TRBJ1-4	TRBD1	CASSSRGQGGIEKLFF
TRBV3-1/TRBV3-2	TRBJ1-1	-	CASSQRGSSTEAFF
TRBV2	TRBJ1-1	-	CASSEQFLPGTEAFF
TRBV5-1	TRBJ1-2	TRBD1	CASSFYGQGFNYGYTF
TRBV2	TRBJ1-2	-	CASSRDLDYGYTF
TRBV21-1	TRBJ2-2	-	CASSKGPGELFF
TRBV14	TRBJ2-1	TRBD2	CASSQDRRREVGGEQFF
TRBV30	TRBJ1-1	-	CAWSGRMNTEAFF
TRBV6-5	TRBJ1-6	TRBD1	CASSYQKTGPSLHF
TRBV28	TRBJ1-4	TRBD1	CASSRQGIEKLFF
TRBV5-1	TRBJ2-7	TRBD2	CASSLAGGGHTYEQYF
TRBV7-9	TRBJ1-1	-	CASTDTLNTEAFF
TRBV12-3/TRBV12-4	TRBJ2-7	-	CASSLGQYEQYF
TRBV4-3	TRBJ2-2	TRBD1	CASSQDRGGNTGELFF
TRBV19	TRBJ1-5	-	CASSIEDIRYQPQHF
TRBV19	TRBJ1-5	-	CASSMTVWRSNQPQHF
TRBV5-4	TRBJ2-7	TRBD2	CASSGGLAENYEQYF
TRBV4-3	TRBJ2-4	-	CASSQVWTEQNIQYF
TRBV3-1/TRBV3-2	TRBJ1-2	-	CASSQGATVGGYTF
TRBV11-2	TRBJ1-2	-	CASSLEGWSSGYTF
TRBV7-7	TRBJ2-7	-	CASSLKGGSYEQYF
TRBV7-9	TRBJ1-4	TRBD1	CASSFGQGRPGDEKLFF
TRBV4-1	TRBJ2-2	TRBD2	CASSQVWLAGGRSGELFF
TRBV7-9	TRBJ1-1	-	CASSLSGFGPTEAFF
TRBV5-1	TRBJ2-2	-	CASSPRQTGELFF
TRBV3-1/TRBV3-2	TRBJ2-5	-	CASSPGGTRETQYF